This T cell receptor beta chain comes out of a study of T cell repertoires in cytomegalovirus infection. Overall study: Matching HLA type, along with CMV infection, was indicated by public TCR beta signatures. Findings of the study overall: Identification of carriers of CMV plus the relevant HLA was performed using cumulative public TCR beta family frequency. Within the response measured ex vivo, HLA-C-restricted CMV-specific TCR beta clonotypes were dominant.

Points on this clonotype: Its specificity is unknown.

Between the trimmed V and J ends, which lost 3 bases and 1 base, there was a span of 15 bases. CDR3 length: 17 amino acids. TCRdb reprocessed the reads with MiXCR, giving one entry per CDR3 protein. The repertoire holds some 700,000 distinct CDR3 sequences, 35% to 45% seen once, with under 3% in the top ten. Material for sequencing was PBMCs. This clonotype originated in a human donor in good health (CMV status not recorded). Some clones in this sample may be carry-over from other donors' samples. The genes are TRBV12-3 or TRBV12-4 and TRBJ2-2; TRBD1 or TRBD2 may be the D gene (5 bases each). The CDR3 nucleotides are TGTGCCAGCAGTTTGCGGTCGGGACCTATGAACACCGGGGAGCTGTTTTTT. It codes for CASSLRSGPMNTGELFF.